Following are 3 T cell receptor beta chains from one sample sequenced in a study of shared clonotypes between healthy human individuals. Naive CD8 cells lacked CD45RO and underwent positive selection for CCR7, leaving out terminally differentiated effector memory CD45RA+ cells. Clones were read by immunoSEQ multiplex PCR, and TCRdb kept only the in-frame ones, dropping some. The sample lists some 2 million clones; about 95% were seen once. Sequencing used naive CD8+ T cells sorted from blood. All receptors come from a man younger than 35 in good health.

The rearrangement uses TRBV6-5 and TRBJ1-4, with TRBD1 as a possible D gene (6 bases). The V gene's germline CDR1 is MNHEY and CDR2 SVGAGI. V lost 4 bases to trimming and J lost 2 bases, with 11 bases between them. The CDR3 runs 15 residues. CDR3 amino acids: CASSSITGTNEKLFF. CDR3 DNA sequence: TGTGCCAGCAGTTCGATAACAGGGACTAATGAAAAACTGTTTTTT.

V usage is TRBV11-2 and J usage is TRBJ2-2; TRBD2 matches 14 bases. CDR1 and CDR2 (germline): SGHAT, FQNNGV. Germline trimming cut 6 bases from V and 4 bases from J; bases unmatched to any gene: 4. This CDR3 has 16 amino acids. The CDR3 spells CASRGLAGDITGELFF. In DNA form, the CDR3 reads TGTGCCAGCAGGGGACTAGCGGGAGATATCACCGGGGAGCTGTTTTTT.

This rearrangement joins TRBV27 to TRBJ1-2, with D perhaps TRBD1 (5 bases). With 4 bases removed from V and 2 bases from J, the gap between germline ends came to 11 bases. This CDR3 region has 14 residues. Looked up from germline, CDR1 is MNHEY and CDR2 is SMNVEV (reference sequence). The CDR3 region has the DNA TGTGCCAGCAGTTCAACCGGGACCAACTATGGCTACACCTTC. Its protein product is CASSSTGTNYGYTF.